This T cell receptor (beta chain) comes out of a study of tissue T cells after allogeneic stem cell transplantation. Method: immunoSEQ multiplex PCR; TCRdb's copy keeps in-frame clones and lacks some. The sample contains several hundred clones, 58% of which appear only once. The V gene's germline CDR1 is MNHEY and CDR2 SVGAGI. The V gene end was trimmed by 7 bases and the J gene end by 5 bases; junction bases not matched to a gene: 10. The CDR3 runs 15 residues. This TCR was recovered from a female patient aged 35 to 75 with steroid-refractory graft-versus-host disease after an allogeneic stem cell transplant. Some T cells may have originated in the graft donor. This chain uses TRBV6-5 with TRBJ2-7; 11 positions match TRBD1. The starting material was lymph node tissue, obtained at autopsy. CDR3 loop: CASTHPGTGGNEQYF. CDR3 coding DNA: TGTGCCAGCACCCATCCCGGGACAGGGGGTAACGAGCAGTACTTC.